This T cell receptor (beta chain) was identified during a study of blood T cell repertoires in COVID-19. Overall study context: Nucleic acid was either cDNA or gDNA, and it came from T cells, B-cell-depleted T cells, or PBMCs.

Per the original methods: Quantification of nucleated cells was approximated via reference gene primer amplification. Assay: immunoSEQ multiplex PCR; the TCRdb copy retains only in-frame clones and omits some. That table gives V, J and clone size, and the DNA gave D and trimming. The repertoire holds a few hundred thousand clones, with roughly nine tenths as singletons. With 10 bases removed from V and 0 bases from J, the gap between germline ends came to 12 bases. CDR3 size: 13 residues. The germline CDR1 and CDR2 sequences are LNHDA and SQIVND (reference sequence). This clonotype was sampled from a human donor in a cohort exposed to, infected with or recovered from COVID-19 (not recorded which). The donor label of this sample is uncertain. The chain links TRBV19 to TRBJ1-1, with D possibly matching TRBD1 (6 bases). Sequenced input: PBMCs or T cells enriched from blood (not recorded which). The CDR3 sequence: CATGTLLNTEAFF. The CDR3 nucleotides are TGTGCCACAGGGACACTCTTGAACACTGAAGCTTTCTTT.